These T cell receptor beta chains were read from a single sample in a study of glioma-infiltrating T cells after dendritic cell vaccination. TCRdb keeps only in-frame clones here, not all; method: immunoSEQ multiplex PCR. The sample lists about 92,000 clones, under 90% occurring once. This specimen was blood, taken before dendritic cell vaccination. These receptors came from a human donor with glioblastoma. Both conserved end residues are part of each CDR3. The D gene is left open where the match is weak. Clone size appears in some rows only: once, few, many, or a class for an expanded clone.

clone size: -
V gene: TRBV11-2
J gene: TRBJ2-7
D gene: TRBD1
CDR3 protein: CASSTTTPGQGGEQYF
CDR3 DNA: TGTGCCAGCAGCACAACCACCCCGGGACAGGGCGGCGAGCAGTACTTC

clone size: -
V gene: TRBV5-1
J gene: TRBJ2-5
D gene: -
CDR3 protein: CASSLGDKQETQYF
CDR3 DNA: TGCGCCAGCAGCTTGGGGGACAAACAAGAGACCCAGTACTTC

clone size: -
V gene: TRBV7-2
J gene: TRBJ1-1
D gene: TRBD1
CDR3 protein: CASSLDRVGEAFF
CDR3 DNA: TGTGCCAGCAGCTTGGACAGGGTGGGTGAAGCTTTCTTT

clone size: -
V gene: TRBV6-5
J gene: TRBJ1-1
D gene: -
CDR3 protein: CASIGQQMNTEAFF
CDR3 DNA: TGTGCCAGCATTGGACAGCAGATGAACACTGAAGCTTTCTTT

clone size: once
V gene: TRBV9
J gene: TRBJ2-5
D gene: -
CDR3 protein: CASSVGGEETQYF
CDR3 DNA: TGTGCCAGCAGCGTAGGAGGAGAAGAGACCCAGTACTTC

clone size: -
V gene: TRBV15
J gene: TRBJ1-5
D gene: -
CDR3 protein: CATSKTGGVGDQPQHF
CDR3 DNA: TGTGCCACCAGCAAAACCGGGGGAGTCGGCGATCAGCCCCAGCATTTT

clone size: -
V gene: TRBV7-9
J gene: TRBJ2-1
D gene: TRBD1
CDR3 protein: CASSYSDRAYNEQFF
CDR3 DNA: TGTGCCAGCAGCTATAGCGACAGGGCCTACAATGAGCAGTTCTTC

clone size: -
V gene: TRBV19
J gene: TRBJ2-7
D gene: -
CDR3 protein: CASALETASYEQYF
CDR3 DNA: TGTGCCAGCGCCTTAGAGACAGCCTCCTACGAGCAGTACTTC

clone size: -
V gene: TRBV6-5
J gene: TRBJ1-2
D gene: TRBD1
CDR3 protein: CASSLGTDSGPLLF
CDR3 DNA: TGTGCCAGCAGTCTCGGGACAGACTCGGGACCGTTATTGTTC

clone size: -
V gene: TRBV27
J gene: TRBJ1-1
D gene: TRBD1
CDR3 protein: CASSRRQGSLNTEAFF
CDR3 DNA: TGTGCCAGCAGTAGACGACAGGGATCTCTAAACACTGAAGCTTTCTTT

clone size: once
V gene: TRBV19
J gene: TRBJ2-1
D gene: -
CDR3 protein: CASSGGGVGYNEQFF
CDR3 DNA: TGTGCCAGTAGTGGAGGGGGGGTGGGCTACAATGAGCAGTTCTTC

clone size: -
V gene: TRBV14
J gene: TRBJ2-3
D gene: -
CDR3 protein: CASSQVEADTQYF
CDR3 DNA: TGTGCCAGCAGCCAAGTTGAGGCAGATACGCAGTATTTT

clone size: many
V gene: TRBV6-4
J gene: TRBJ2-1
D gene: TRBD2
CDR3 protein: CASSDSSGSYNEQFF
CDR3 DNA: TGTGCCAGCAGTGACTCTAGCGGGAGTTACAATGAGCAGTTCTTC

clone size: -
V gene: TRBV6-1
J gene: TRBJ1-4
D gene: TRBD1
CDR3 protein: CASSEAQGATNEKLFF
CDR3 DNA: TGTGCCAGCAGTGAAGCGCAGGGGGCAACTAATGAAAAACTGTTTTTT

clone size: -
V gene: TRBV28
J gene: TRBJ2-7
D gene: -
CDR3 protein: CASRGPSYEQYF
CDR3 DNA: TGTGCCAGCAGGGGGCCCTCCTACGAGCAGTACTTC

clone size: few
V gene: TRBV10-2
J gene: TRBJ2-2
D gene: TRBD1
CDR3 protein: CASSERQGVIGELFF
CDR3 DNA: TGCGCCAGCAGTGAGCGGCAGGGGGTGATCGGGGAGCTGTTTTTT

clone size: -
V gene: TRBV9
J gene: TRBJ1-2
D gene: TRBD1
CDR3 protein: CASSVEGAGGLGHGYTF
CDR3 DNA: TGTGCCAGCAGCGTAGAGGGAGCAGGGGGCTTGGGTCATGGCTACACCTTC

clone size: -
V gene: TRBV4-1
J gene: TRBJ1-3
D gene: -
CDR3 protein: CASSQGASGGDTIYF
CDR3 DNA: TGCGCCAGCAGCCAAGGGGCCTCGGGAGGGGACACCATATATTTT

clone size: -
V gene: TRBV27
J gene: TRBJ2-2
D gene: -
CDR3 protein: CASSSQSPPSNTGELFF
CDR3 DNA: TGTGCCAGCAGTTCACAATCTCCACCATCGAACACCGGGGAGCTGTTTTTT

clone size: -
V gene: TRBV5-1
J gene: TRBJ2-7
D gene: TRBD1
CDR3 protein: CASSRGQVPYEQYF
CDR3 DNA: TGCGCCAGCAGCCGGGGACAGGTTCCCTACGAGCAGTACTTC

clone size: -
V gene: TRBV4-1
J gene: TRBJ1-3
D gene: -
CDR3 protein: CASSQDAREPPVNTIYF
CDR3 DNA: TGCGCCAGCAGCCAAGATGCAAGGGAGCCGCCTGTAAACACCATATATTTT

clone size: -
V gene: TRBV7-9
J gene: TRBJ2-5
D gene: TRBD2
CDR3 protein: CASSWTSGEETQYF
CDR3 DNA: TGTGCCAGCAGCTGGACTAGCGGGGAAGAGACCCAGTACTTC

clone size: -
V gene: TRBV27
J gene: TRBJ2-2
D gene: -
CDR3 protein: CASSLERNTGELFF
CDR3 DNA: TGTGCCAGCAGTTTAGAGAGAAACACCGGGGAGCTGTTTTTT

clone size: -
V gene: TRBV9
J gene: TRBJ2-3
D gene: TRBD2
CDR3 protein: CASSAGLADISTDTQYF
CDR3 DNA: TGTGCCAGCAGCGCGGGACTAGCGGACATTAGCACAGATACGCAGTATTTT

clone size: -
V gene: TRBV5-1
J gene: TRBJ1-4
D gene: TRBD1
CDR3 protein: CASSLSGGTNEKLFF
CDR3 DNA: TGCGCCAGCAGCTTGTCAGGGGGCACTAATGAAAAACTGTTTTTT

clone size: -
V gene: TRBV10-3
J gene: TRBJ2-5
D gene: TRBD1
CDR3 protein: CAISDTALLQGKETQYF
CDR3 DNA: TGTGCCATCAGTGACACCGCACTTTTACAGGGGAAAGAGACCCAGTACTTC

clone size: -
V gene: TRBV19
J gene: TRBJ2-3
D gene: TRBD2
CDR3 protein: CASTPRGLAFELGQYF
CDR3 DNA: TGTGCCAGTACTCCCCGTGGACTAGCGTTTGAACTTGGGCAGTATTTT

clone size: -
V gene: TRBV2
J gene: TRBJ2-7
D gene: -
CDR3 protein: CASSPPVSYEQYF
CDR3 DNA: TGTGCCAGCAGCCCCCCAGTCTCCTACGAGCAGTACTTC

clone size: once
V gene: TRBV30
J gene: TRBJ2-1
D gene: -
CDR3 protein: CAWSYGSGEQFF
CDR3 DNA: TGTGCCTGGAGTTACGGGAGCGGTGAGCAGTTCTTC